Sequencing of this T cell receptor beta chain was carried out in a study of shared clonotypes between healthy human individuals. This table comes from immunoSEQ multiplex PCR, and its TCRdb copy is limited to in-frame clones, with some not included. Among approximately 500,000 clones, approximately 79% were seen once, and the ten largest hold around 12%. In germline, CDR1 is MDHEN, CDR2 SYDVKM. This CDR3 has 15 residues. With 7 bases clipped from V and 3 bases from J, the junction kept 9 bases outside the gene matches. Every one of the donors was a Caucasian adult that lived in Nashville, Tennessee. The sample was PBMCs. The rearrangement links TRBV28 to TRBJ1-5; 7 nucleotides match TRBD1. The origin of this receptor is a woman aged 35 to 49 in good health. Some clones in this sample may be carry-over from other donors' samples. In nucleotides, the CDR3 is TGTGCCAGCACCCCCGGAGGGACAGTCAATCAGCCCCAGCATTTT. Translated: CASTPGGTVNQPQHF.